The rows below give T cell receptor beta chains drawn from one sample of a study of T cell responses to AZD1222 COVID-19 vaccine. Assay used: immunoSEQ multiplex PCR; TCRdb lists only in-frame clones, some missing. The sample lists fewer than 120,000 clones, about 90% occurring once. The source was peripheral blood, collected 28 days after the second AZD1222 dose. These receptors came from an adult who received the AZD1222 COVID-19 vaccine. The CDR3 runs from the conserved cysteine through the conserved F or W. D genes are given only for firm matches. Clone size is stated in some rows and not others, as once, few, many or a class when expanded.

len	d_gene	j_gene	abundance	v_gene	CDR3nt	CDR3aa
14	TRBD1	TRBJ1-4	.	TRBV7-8	TGTGCCAGCAGCTTAACGGGACAGTTTGAAAAACTGTTTTTT	CASSLTGQFEKLFF
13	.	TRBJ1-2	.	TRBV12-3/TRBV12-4	TGTGCCAGCAGTTTGCCCCAGTCTGAGGGCTACACCTTC	CASSLPQSEGYTF
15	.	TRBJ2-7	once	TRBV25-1	TGTGCCAGCAGTGATCCCCCGGGACACCCCACCGAGCAGTACTTC	CASSDPPGHPTEQYF
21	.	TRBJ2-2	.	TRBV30	TGTGCCTGGAGTGTATACGGTAGGGGGCCCGGGACTAGATTTTTCACCGGGGAGCTGTTTTTT	CAWSVYGRGPGTRFFTGELFF
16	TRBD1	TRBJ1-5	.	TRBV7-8	TGTGCCAGCAGCTTGAGGGGGCAAAATAGCAATCAGCCCCAGCATTTT	CASSLRGQNSNQPQHF
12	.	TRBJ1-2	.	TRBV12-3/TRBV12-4	TGTGCCAGCAGTTATTCTAACTATGGCTACACCTTC	CASSYSNYGYTF
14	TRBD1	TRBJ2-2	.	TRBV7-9	TGTGCCAGCAGCGAGGGACAGGGAACCGGGGAGCTGTTTTTT	CASSEGQGTGELFF
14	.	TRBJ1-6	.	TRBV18	TGTGCCAGCTCCCCCCGGGGCCTTAATTCACCCCTCCACTTT	CASSPRGLNSPLHF
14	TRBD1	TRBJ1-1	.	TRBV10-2	TGCGCCAGCAAGACAGGGAATATGAACACTGAAGCTTTCTTT	CASKTGNMNTEAFF
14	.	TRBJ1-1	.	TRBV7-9	TGTGCCAGCAGCTTTTCTGGGGGCCGGACTGAAGCTTTCTTT	CASSFSGGRTEAFF
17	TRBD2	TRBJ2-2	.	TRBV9	TGTGCCAGCAGCCCTCCTAGCGGGAGGGTAGGCACCGGGGAGCTGTTTTTT	CASSPPSGRVGTGELFF
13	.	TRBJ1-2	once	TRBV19	TGTGCCAGTAGTAATCGGGCCCCCTATGGCTACACCTTC	CASSNRAPYGYTF
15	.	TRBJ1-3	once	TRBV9	TGTGCCAGCAGCCCTCGTGGGGCCTCTGGAAACACCATATATTTT	CASSPRGASGNTIYF
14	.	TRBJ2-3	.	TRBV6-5	TGTGCCAGCAGTCGGATTTGGGGCACAGATACGCAGTATTTT	CASSRIWGTDTQYF
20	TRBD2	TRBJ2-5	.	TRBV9	TGTGCCAGCAGCGGAGCCCCGCCAGGGACTAGCGGGGGGTCCCGGGAGACCCAGTACTTC	CASSGAPPGTSGGSRETQYF
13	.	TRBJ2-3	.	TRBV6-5	TGTGCCAGCAGCCGCGACTGGTTGGATACGCAGTATTTT	CASSRDWLDTQYF
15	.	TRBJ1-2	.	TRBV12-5	TGTGCTAGTGGCCTTCCTGTCAGCAGGGTCTATGGCTACACCTTC	CASGLPVSRVYGYTF
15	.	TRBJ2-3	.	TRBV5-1	TGCGCCAGCAGCTTTAGGACAGATACTACAGATACGCAGTATTTT	CASSFRTDTTDTQYF
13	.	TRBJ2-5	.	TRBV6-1	TGTGCCAGCAGTGAAAATAGCCAAGAGACCCAGTACTTC	CASSENSQETQYF
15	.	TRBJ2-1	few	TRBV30	TGTGCCTGGAAAATTGACGGGGGCTCCTACAATGAGCAGTTCTTC	CAWKIDGGSYNEQFF
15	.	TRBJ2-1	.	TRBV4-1	TGCGCCAGCAGCCAAGATGGGAACCACCTTGGGGAGCAGTTCTTC	CASSQDGNHLGEQFF
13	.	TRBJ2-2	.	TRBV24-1	TGTGCCACGGCCGGGCAGAACACCGGGGAGCTGTTTTTT	CATAGQNTGELFF
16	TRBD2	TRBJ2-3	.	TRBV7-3	TGTGCCAGCAGCCGGATCGGTCTAGCGGGGACAGATACGCAGTATTTT	CASSRIGLAGTDTQYF